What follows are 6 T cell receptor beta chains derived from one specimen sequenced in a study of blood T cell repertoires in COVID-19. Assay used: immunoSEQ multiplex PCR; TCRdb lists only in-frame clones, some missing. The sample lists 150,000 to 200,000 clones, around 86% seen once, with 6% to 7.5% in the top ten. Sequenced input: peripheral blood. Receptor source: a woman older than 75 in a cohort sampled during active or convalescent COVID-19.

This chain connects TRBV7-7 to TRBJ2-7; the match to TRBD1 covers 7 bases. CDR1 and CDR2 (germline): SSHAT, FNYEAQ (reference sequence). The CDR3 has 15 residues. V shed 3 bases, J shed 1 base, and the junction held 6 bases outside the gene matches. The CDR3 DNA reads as TGTGCCAGCAGCTTTAGGACAGGTCCTTCCTACGAGCAGTACGTC. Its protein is CASSFRTGPSYEQYV.

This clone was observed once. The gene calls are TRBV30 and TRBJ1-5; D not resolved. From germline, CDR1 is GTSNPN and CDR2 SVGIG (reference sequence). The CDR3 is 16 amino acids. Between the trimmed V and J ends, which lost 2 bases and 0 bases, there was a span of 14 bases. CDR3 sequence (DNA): TGTGCCTGGAGTCCCCCTATAACAGCTAGCAATCAGCCCCAGCATTTT. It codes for CAWSPPITASNQPQHF.

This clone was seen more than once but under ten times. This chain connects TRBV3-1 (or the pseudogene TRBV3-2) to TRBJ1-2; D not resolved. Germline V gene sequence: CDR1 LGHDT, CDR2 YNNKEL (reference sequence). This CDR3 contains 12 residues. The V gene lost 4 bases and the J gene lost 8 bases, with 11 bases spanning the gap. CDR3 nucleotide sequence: TGTGCCAGCAGCCTCACGTCGGGAGGCTACACCTTC. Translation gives CASSLTSGGYTF.

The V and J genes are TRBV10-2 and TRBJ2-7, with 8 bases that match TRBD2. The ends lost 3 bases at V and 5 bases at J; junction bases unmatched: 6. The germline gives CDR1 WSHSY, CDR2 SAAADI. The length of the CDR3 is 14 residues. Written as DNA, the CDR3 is TGCGCCAGCAGTGAAACCGGGAGGGCCCACGAGCAGTACGTC. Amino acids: CASSETGRAHEQYV.

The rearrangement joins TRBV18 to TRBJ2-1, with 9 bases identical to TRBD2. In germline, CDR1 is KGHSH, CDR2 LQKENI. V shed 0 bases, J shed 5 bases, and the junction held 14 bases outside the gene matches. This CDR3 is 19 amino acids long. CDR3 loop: CASSPPPTLAGDYNNEQFF. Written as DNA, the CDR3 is TGTGCCAGCTCACCACCGCCTACCTTAGCGGGGGACTACAACAATGAGCAGTTCTTC.

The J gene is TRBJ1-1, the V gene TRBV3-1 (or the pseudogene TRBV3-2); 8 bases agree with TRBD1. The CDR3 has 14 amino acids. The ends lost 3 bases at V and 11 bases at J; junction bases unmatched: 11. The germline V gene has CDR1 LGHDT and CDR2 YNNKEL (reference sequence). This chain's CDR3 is CASSQEQGEVGAFF. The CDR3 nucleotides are TGTGCCAGCAGCCAGGAACAGGGGGAGGTAGGGGCTTTCTTT.